The source of this T cell receptor (beta chain) is a study of tumor-infiltrating lymphocytes in localized non-small cell lung cancer. Germline V gene data show CDR1 as GTSNPN and CDR2 as SVGIG (reference sequence). Deletions cut 1 base from V and 0 bases from J, with 6 bases between. The CDR3 consists of 14 residues. The protocol was immunoSEQ multiplex PCR, while the TCRdb copy is restricted to in-frame clones and leaves out a portion. The data show roughly 12,000 clones, roughly 82% seen once. The chain is built from TRBV30 and TRBJ2-2; D not resolved. The specimen was uninvolved lung tissue not adjacent to the tumor. This TCR came from a human donor with non-small cell lung cancer. The CDR3: CAWSGTANTGELFF. Here the CDR3 DNA reads TGTGCCTGGAGTGGGACGGCGAACACCGGGGAGCTGTTTTTT.